Shown below are 23 T cell receptor beta chains from a single sample sequenced in a study of brain T cells in children with intractable seizures (dated by TCRdb to about 2021). In light of the paper, this sample's time point label describes: resected brain tissue, or blood drawn just prior to surgery. Receptor amplification or capture employed the immunoSEQ multiplex PCR assay. This is the immuneACCESS table as TCRdb keeps it, with only in-frame sequences that have V and J called. A part of the clones is gone; compared with another copy, unresolved V genes explain less than half, and the rest is unexplained. This sample gives about 120,000 clones in total; 85% to 95% of them show up just once. The ten largest clones take up under 4.5% of the sample. Sequences were derived from peripheral blood, sampled at surgery. These receptor sequences come from a boy less than two years old with hemimegalencephaly and intractable seizures.

This sequence joins TRBV5-1 and TRBJ2-4, with 14 bases identical to TRBD2. Germline CDR1 and CDR2: SGHRS and YFSETQ. The CDR3 loop spans 20 amino acids. V lost 3 bases and J lost 0; bases outside the gene matches: 11. The CDR3 spells CASSSLTGTSGSLAKNIQYF. The CDR3, as DNA: TGCGCCAGCAGCTCCCTTACCGGGACTAGCGGGAGTTTAGCCAAAAACATTCAGTACTTC. The variable domain in full, with the rest retrieved from reference TRBV5-1 and TRBJ2-4, is KAGVTQTPRYLIKTRGQQVTLSCSPISGHRSVSWYQQTPGQGLQFLFEYFSETQRNKGNFPGRFSGRQFSNSRSEMNVSTLELGDSALYLCASSSLTGTSGSLAKNIQYFGAGTRLSVL.

This chain links TRBV19 with TRBJ2-1, with D perhaps matching TRBD1 or TRBD2 (5 bases each). Per the germline V gene, CDR1 is LNHDA and CDR2 is SQIVND (reference sequence). The CDR3 length is 17 residues. Trimming pared 1 base from V and 6 bases from J, leaving 19 bases between. CDR3 nucleotide sequence: TGTGCCAGTAGTATAGGGGGCTTGGTATTCGGGACCAATGAGCAGTTCTTC. It specifies CASSIGGLVFGTNEQFF.

This chain joins TRBV5-4 and TRBJ1-2; 8 bases map to TRBD1. Looked up from germline, CDR1 is SGHNT and CDR2 is YYREEE (reference sequence). With V trimmed by 0 bases and J by 5 bases, 3 bases remained unmatched. The CDR3 is made up of 14 amino acids. As DNA, the CDR3 is TGTGCCAGCAGCTTGGCCGGGACAGGTTATGGCTACACCTTC. Its translation: CASSLAGTGYGYTF. Full variable domain (rest looked up from reference TRBV5-4 and TRBJ1-2): ETGVTQSPTHLIKTRGQQVTLRCSSQSGHNTVSWYQQALGQGPQFIFQYYREEENGRGNFPPRFSGLQFPNYSSELNVNALELDDSALYLCASSLAGTGYGYTFGSGTRLTVV.

The chain links TRBV6-5 to TRBJ2-2, with D tentatively TRBD1 (6 bases). The CDR3 runs 15 residues. V shed 6 bases and J shed 6 bases, with 17 bases lying between them. In germline, CDR1 is MNHEY, CDR2 SVGAGI. CDR3 bases: TGTGCCAGCAGGGATATCCAGACAGGTCCCGGGGAGCTGTTTTTT. Protein product: CASRDIQTGPGELFF.

This clone has only a few counts. The gene calls are TRBV2 and TRBJ2-7; 7 bases map to TRBD2. With 8 bases clipped from V and 2 bases from J, the junction kept 9 bases outside the gene matches. From germline, CDR1 is SNHLY and CDR2 FYNNEI. CDR3 length equals 14 residues. CDR3 amino acids: CASSPSGTPYEQYF. The CDR3 coding sequence is TGTGCCAGCTCTCCGAGCGGGACCCCCTACGAGCAGTACTTC.

V usage is TRBV15 and J usage is TRBJ2-7; 8 bases match TRBD2. This CDR3 is 19 amino acids long. Germline lookup yields CDR1 LNHNV and CDR2 YYDKDF (reference sequence). J was trimmed by 4 bases and V by 0 bases; bases with no gene match: 17. The CDR3 loop is CATSREVSKGLAGLYEQYF. CDR3 DNA sequence: TGTGCCACCAGCAGAGAAGTGTCGAAAGGTCTAGCGGGTTTATACGAGCAGTACTTC.

This sequence joins TRBV2 and TRBJ2-2, with 15 bases identical to TRBD2. Germline lookup yields CDR1 SNHLY and CDR2 FYNNEI. This CDR3 has 18 residues. With 7 bases clipped from V and 6 bases from J, the junction kept 12 bases outside the gene matches. CDR3 region: CASIWGLAGGLGAGELFF. For the CDR3, the DNA is TGTGCCAGCATTTGGGGACTAGCGGGAGGTCTGGGGGCCGGGGAGCTGTTTTTT. The whole variable domain, filled in from reference TRBV2 and TRBJ2-2, reads EPEVTQTPSHQVTQMGQEVILRCVPISNHLYFYWYRQILGQKVEFLVSFYNNEISEKSEIFDDQFSVERPDGSNFTLKIRSTKLEDSAMYFCASIWGLAGGLGAGELFFGEGSRLTVL.

CDR3 sequence (DNA): TGTGCCAGCAGCTTGATGAAGACCCAGTACTTC. It translates to CASSLMKTQYF. The J gene is TRBJ2-5, the V gene TRBV7-2; D unclear. Germline V CDR1 and CDR2: SGHTA, FQGNSA. Trimming took 3 bases from V and 6 from J, leaving 5 bases between them. The CDR3 sequence is 11 residues long.

The genes are TRBV28 and TRBJ2-2; weak D call: TRBD1 (6 bases). V was trimmed by 7 bases and J by 6 bases, leaving 12 bases between them. The CDR3 contains 13 residues. Germline-derived CDR1 and CDR2 are MDHEN and SYDVKM. The CDR3 bases are TGTGCCAGCATTCGACAGGTCCCCGGGGAGCTGTTTTTT. Translation: CASIRQVPGELFF.

The chain carries TRBV19 and TRBJ2-5; the D gene could be TRBD1 or TRBD2 (6 bases each). The CDR3 covers 14 residues. Per the germline V gene, CDR1 is LNHDA and CDR2 is SQIVND (reference sequence). The V gene lost 1 base and the J gene lost 1 base, with 7 bases spanning the gap. The DNA of the CDR3 is TGTGCCAGTAGTATAGCGGGGGCCCAAGAGACCCAGTACTTC. It translates to CASSIAGAQETQYF.

This clone showed up just once. The rearrangement links TRBV18 to TRBJ2-5; D gene uncertain. V lost 4 bases and J 2 bases, leaving 5 bases between the germline ends. The germline gives CDR1 KGHSH, CDR2 LQKENI. This CDR3 region has 12 residues. In DNA form, the CDR3 reads TGTGCCAGCTCACAAAAACAAGAGACCCAGTACTTC. It encodes CASSQKQETQYF.

This rearrangement joins TRBV28 to TRBJ1-1; D is undetermined. Looked up from germline, CDR1 is MDHEN and CDR2 is SYDVKM. This CDR3 has 12 residues. The V and J ends lost 11 bases and 4 bases respectively, with 14 bases between them. The CDR3 DNA reads as TGTGCCGTGGAGTCGGGGAGCACTGAAGCTTTCTTT. It yields the protein CAVESGSTEAFF.

The gene calls are TRBV28 and TRBJ1-1; D is perhaps TRBD1 (6 bases). The CDR3 runs to 14 residues. Trimming took off 4 bases at V and 5 bases at J, with 14 bases between the two ends. From germline, CDR1 is MDHEN and CDR2 SYDVKM. The CDR3 loop is CASSYRRGLTEAFF. The DNA for the CDR3 is TGTGCCAGCAGTTATCGCAGGGGCCTAACTGAAGCTTTCTTT.

Here the CDR3 reads CASSPRGSSYEQYF. CDR3 nucleotide sequence: TGTGCCAGCAGCCCCCGGGGGTCCTCCTACGAGCAGTACTTC. The chain combines TRBV3-1 (or the pseudogene TRBV3-2) with TRBJ2-7, with a possible D match to TRBD2 (6 bases). The CDR3 covers 14 residues. Germline loops: CDR1 LGHDT, CDR2 YNNKEL (reference sequence). V was shortened by 4 bases and J by 0 bases, with 10 bases between the two germline ends.

This chain joins TRBV11-1 and TRBJ1-1; D uncertain. Germline CDR1 and CDR2: SGHAT and FQDESV (reference sequence). V dropped 4 bases and J dropped 6 bases, with 12 bases sitting between them. The CDR3 spans 13 residues. The DNA of the CDR3 is TGTGCCAGCAGCTGGGGTGCGGAGGCTGAAGCTTTCTTT. It translates to CASSWGAEAEAFF.

V and J are TRBV29-1 and TRBJ2-5, with 14 bases matching TRBD2. This CDR3 contains 15 residues. Looked up from germline, CDR1 is SQVTM and CDR2 is ANQGSEA. Unmatched junction bases numbered 1, after V lost 2 bases and J lost 2 bases. In DNA, the CDR3 is TGCAGCGTTGAATGGACTAGCGGGAGGCAAGAGACCCAGTACTTC. Translation: CSVEWTSGRQETQYF.

The rearrangement joins TRBV9 to TRBJ1-2; tentatively, D is TRBD1 (6 bases). Trimming left V 0 bases short and J 2 bases short, with 14 bases between. The length of the CDR3 is 16 residues. Germline assignment: CDR1 SGDLS and CDR2 YYNGEE. The CDR3 nucleotides are TGTGCCAGCAGCGTAGGGGAAGCAGGGGACAACTATGGCTACACCTTC. Its translation is CASSVGEAGDNYGYTF.

The chain couples TRBV4-1 to TRBJ1-2, with 8 bases aligning to TRBD1. The J segment lost 7 bases and the V segment lost 3 bases, leaving 10 bases of the junction unmatched. This CDR3 is built from 15 residues. CDR1 and CDR2 from the germline V gene are MGHRA and YSYEKL. This CDR3 reads CASSQGDRGVGGYTF. The CDR3 coding sequence is TGCGCCAGCAGCCAGGGAGACAGGGGAGTGGGTGGCTACACCTTC.

The rearrangement uses TRBV14 and TRBJ2-7; D is perhaps TRBD1 or TRBD2 (5 bases each). The CDR3 has 15 amino acids. Trimming stripped 5 bases from V and 2 bases from J, with 16 bases between. Germline CDR1 and CDR2: SGHDN and FVKESK. The CDR3 DNA reads TGTGCCAGCAGCTTGAGGGGATTACACCCCTACGAGCAGTACTTC. Translated, it gives CASSLRGLHPYEQYF.

The gene calls are TRBV19 and TRBJ2-2; D call uncertain. The CDR3 contains 14 residues. Trimming cost V 8 bases and J 0 bases, with 10 bases left between them. Per the germline V gene, CDR1 is LNHDA and CDR2 is SQIVND (reference sequence). The CDR3 is CASLRRPNTGELFF. The CDR3 DNA sequence: TGTGCCAGTTTAAGGCGACCGAACACCGGGGAGCTGTTTTTT.

V and J are TRBV6-6 and TRBJ2-3, with 10 bases that match TRBD2. The V gene end was trimmed by 6 bases and the J gene end by 2 bases; junction bases not matched to a gene: 8. The CDR3 consists of 16 residues. Germline V lookup: CDR1 MNHNY, CDR2 SVGAGI (reference sequence). CDR3 loop: CASRTTSGSHTDTQYF. The CDR3 DNA reads as TGTGCCAGCAGAACGACTAGCGGGTCCCACACAGATACGCAGTATTTT.

This sequence joins TRBV11-2 and TRBJ1-4; a possible D gene is TRBD1 (6 bases). The CDR3 is 14 residues long. V was shortened by 5 bases and J by 8 bases, with 15 bases between the two germline ends. CDR1 and CDR2 from the germline V gene are SGHAT and FQNNGV. In DNA, the CDR3 is TGTGCCAGCAGCCTAAGACAGGTCCGAGAAAAACTGTTTTTT. It is translated as CASSLRQVREKLFF. Full variable domain (rest looked up from reference TRBV11-2 and TRBJ1-4): EAGVAQSPRYKIIEKRQSVAFWCNPISGHATLYWYQQILGQGPKLLIQFQNNGVVDDSQLPKDRFSAERLKGVDSTLKIQPAKLEDSAVYLCASSLRQVREKLFFGSGTQLSVL.

The chain combines TRBV10-2 with TRBJ1-1, with D unresolved. Germline assignment: CDR1 WSHSY and CDR2 SAAADI. The CDR3 is 13 residues long. Between the trimmed V and J ends, which lost 5 bases and 0 bases, there was a span of 7 bases. CDR3 sequence reads: CASSPTLNTEAFF. The CDR3 DNA is TGCGCCAGCAGTCCCACTCTGAACACTGAAGCTTTCTTT.